The 23 T cell receptor beta chains listed next were all sequenced from one sample in a study of shared clonotypes between healthy human individuals. Generated by immunoSEQ multiplex PCR, the TCRdb table keeps only in-frame clones and is missing some. Seen here are over a million clones, 75% to 85% observed once, and the top ten hold 0.5% to 0.6%. The specimen sequenced was memory CD4+ T cells from PBMCs. This sample's subset: CD45RA-negative fraction. The origin of the receptors is a man between 18 and 29 years old in good health. Some clones in this sample may be carry-over from other donors' samples.

The chain recombines TRBV5-4 with TRBJ2-2, with 7 bases lining up with TRBD1. This CDR3 has 16 residues. CDR1 SGHNT and CDR2 YYREEE come from the germline V gene (reference sequence). The junction had 10 bases not matched to a gene; V was cut back by 5 bases and J by 3 bases. The chain's CDR3 is CASSPTGAIDTGELFF. CDR3 DNA: TGTGCCAGCAGTCCTACAGGGGCAATCGACACCGGGGAGCTGTTTTTT.

This sequence joins TRBV20-1 and TRBJ2-4, with a tentative D call TRBD2 (6 bases). The CDR3 sequence is 11 residues long. Germline V gene sequence: CDR1 DFQATT, CDR2 SNEGSKA (reference sequence). The CDR3 sequence: CSGIWGDIQYF. The CDR3 coding sequence is TGCAGCGGGATATGGGGGGACATTCAGTACTTC.

A single count supports this clone. The gene calls are TRBV10-3 and TRBJ2-3; the D is unclear. The ends were cut back, 4 bases at V and 2 bases at J, with 10 bases in the middle. Germline lookup yields CDR1 ENHRY and CDR2 SYGVKD. The length of the CDR3 is 14 residues. In DNA, the CDR3 is TGTGCCATCAGTGGGGCAGTAACCACAGATACGCAGTATTTT. Protein product: CAISGAVTTDTQYF.

The genes are TRBV15 and TRBJ1-2, with 10 bases lining up with TRBD1. Trimming at V came to 4 bases and at J to 7 bases, leaving 12 bases not matched to a gene. The CDR3 covers 16 residues. CDR1 is LNHNV and CDR2 is YYDKDF in the germline V gene (reference sequence). CDR3: CATSTPGTGDGFGYTF. In DNA form, the CDR3 reads TGTGCCACCAGCACTCCCGGGACAGGGGACGGGTTTGGCTACACCTTC. Together with reference TRBV15 and TRBJ1-2, the CDR3 gives the full variable domain: DAMVIQNPRYQVTQFGKPVTLSCSQTLNHNVMYWYQQKSSQAPKLLFHYYDKDFNNEADTPDNFQSRRPNTSFCFLDIRSPGLGDTAMYLCATSTPGTGDGFGYTFGSGTRLTVV.

The chain links TRBV19 to TRBJ2-6; maybe TRBD2 (6 bases). Trimming pared 6 bases from V and 0 bases from J, leaving 12 bases between. The length of the CDR3 is 16 residues. CDR1 and CDR2 from the germline V gene are LNHDA and SQIVND (reference sequence). The CDR3 protein is CASSGTLFSGANVLTF. The CDR3 region has the DNA TGTGCCAGTAGCGGGACTCTCTTCTCTGGGGCCAACGTCCTGACTTTC.

The sample holds a few counts of this clone. The chain uses TRBV19 and TRBJ1-4, with D possibly being TRBD1 (6 bases). Trimming stripped 8 bases from V and 8 bases from J, with 18 bases between. CDR3 size: 14 residues. CDR1 and CDR2 from the germline V gene are LNHDA and SQIVND (reference sequence). The CDR3 nucleotides are TGTGCCAGTCGCGGAACAGGGAAGGGCGAAAAACTGTTTTTT. This sequence encodes CASRGTGKGEKLFF.

The chain has TRBV28 and TRBJ2-1; 11 nucleotides agree with TRBD2. This CDR3 has 14 amino acids. The V gene's germline CDR1 is MDHEN and CDR2 SYDVKM. Trimming removed 8 bases from V and 5 bases from J; junction bases left unmatched: 5. The CDR3 bases are TGTGCCAGCCAGACTAGCGGGGTTAACAATGAGCAGTTCTTC. It yields the protein CASQTSGVNNEQFF.

This clone has just a few counts. This chain's CDR3 is CASSLRDQNEQFF. The CDR3 DNA reads as TGCGCCAGCAGTCTACGGGATCAAAATGAGCAGTTCTTC. V usage is TRBV23-1 and J usage is TRBJ2-1, with D perhaps matching TRBD2 (5 bases). TRBV23-1 is given ORF status, its function remaining uncertain. The CDR3 contains 13 residues. V shed 4 bases and J shed 7 bases, with 11 bases lying between them.

V is TRBV7-2 and J is TRBJ1-1, with D unresolved. This CDR3 has 13 amino acids. Germline CDR1 reads SGHTA; CDR2 reads FQGNSA. V lost 1 base and J 9 bases, leaving 12 bases between the germline ends. DNA for the CDR3: TGTGCCAGCAGCTTAGAAGTAGGCTTACAAGCTTTCTTT. It is translated as CASSLEVGLQAFF.

The chain employs TRBV2 and TRBJ2-7; the match to TRBD2 covers 11 bases. V was pared by 7 bases and J by 0 bases, with 11 bases of the junction left unmatched. From germline, CDR1 is SNHLY and CDR2 FYNNEI. This CDR3 contains 17 residues. For the CDR3, the DNA is TGTGCCAGCACCCCTATCAGGACTAGCGGGTTCTCCTACGAGCAGTACTTC. It is translated as CASTPIRTSGFSYEQYF.

V usage is TRBV14 and J usage is TRBJ1-1; D gene uncertain. CDR3 length: 15 residues. Trimming pared 1 base from V and 1 base from J, leaving 10 bases between. The germline V gene has CDR1 SGHDN and CDR2 FVKESK. The CDR3 DNA reads TGTGCCAGCAGCCAAGTGGCAGCAACGAACACTGAAGCTTTCTTT. The encoded protein is CASSQVAATNTEAFF.

This chain links TRBV7-3 with TRBJ2-5, with 11 positions matching TRBD1. This CDR3 spans 15 amino acids. Germline loops: CDR1 SGHTA, CDR2 FQGTGA. V gave up 3 bases and J gave up 4 bases; unmatched junction bases: 4. The CDR3 bases are TGTGCCAGCAGCTTTGGGACAGGGGGGAGAGAGACCCAGTACTTC. Translated, it gives CASSFGTGGRETQYF.

This clone was picked up one time. The chain joins TRBV18 to TRBJ2-5; D might be TRBD1 (5 bases). This CDR3 is built from 14 residues. V lost 2 bases to trimming and J lost 2 bases, with 9 bases between them. Germline assignment: CDR1 KGHSH and CDR2 LQKENI. CDR3 amino acids: CASSPLDSQETQYF. In DNA form, the CDR3 reads TGTGCCAGCTCACCATTAGACAGTCAAGAGACCCAGTACTTC.

A few counts support this clone. V gene TRBV9 combines with J gene TRBJ1-2; D uncertain. There are 17 residues in the CDR3. Germline CDR1 reads SGDLS; CDR2 reads YYNGEE. V gave up 1 base and J gave up 0 bases, with 16 bases separating them. CDR3 DNA: TGTGCCAGCAGCGTATTTGAGCAGCCAAAAACTAACTATGGCTACACCTTC. It specifies CASSVFEQPKTNYGYTF.

Written as DNA, the CDR3 is TGTGCCAGCGACCCCCAAAGGGACGGGATCGAGACCCAGTACTTC. As protein: CASDPQRDGIETQYF. The chain joins TRBV2 to TRBJ2-5; D is possibly TRBD1 or TRBD2 (5 bases each). The V end lost 8 bases, the J end lost 5 bases, and 21 bases lay between the germline ends. CDR3 length: 15 residues. Germline V gene lookup returns CDR1 SNHLY and CDR2 FYNNEI.

The chain is built from TRBV6-5 and TRBJ2-5; unclear D gene. CDR1 and CDR2 (germline): MNHEY, SVGAGI. The ends were cut back, 6 bases at V and 9 bases at J, with 17 bases in the middle. This CDR3 has 13 residues. This CDR3 reads CASRMFLLGPQYF. DNA of the CDR3: TGTGCCAGCAGGATGTTCTTGCTGGGCCCCCAGTACTTC.

The chain links TRBV4-2 to TRBJ2-7; perhaps TRBD1 as D (5 bases). V dropped 5 bases and J dropped 1 base, with 12 bases sitting between them. The length of the CDR3 is 14 residues. Per germline, CDR1 LGHNA and CDR2 YNFKEQ. CDR3 protein: CASSLAPGSYEQYF. DNA of the CDR3: TGTGCCAGCAGCTTAGCACCAGGGTCCTACGAGCAGTACTTC.

This chain joins TRBV7-7 and TRBJ2-5; 10 nucleotides line up with TRBD1. This CDR3 has 16 amino acids. CDR1 is SSHAT and CDR2 is FNYEAQ in the germline V gene (reference sequence). J was trimmed by 7 bases and V by 5 bases; bases with no gene match: 13. CDR3 region: CASSQTTGGERGTQYF. CDR3 in DNA: TGTGCCAGCAGCCAAACGACAGGGGGCGAGCGGGGGACCCAGTACTTC.

The chain carries TRBV2 and TRBJ2-7; perhaps TRBD1 as D (6 bases). The germline CDR1 and CDR2 sequences are SNHLY and FYNNEI. This CDR3 has 13 residues. Trimming cost V 7 bases and J 5 bases, with 15 bases left between them. The DNA for the CDR3 is TGTGCCAGCAACGACAGGAGCAGGGACGAGCAGTACTTC. It yields the protein CASNDRSRDEQYF. Variable domain in full (rest from reference TRBV2 and TRBJ2-7): EPEVTQTPSHQVTQMGQEVILRCVPISNHLYFYWYRQILGQKVEFLVSFYNNEISEKSEIFDDQFSVERPDGSNFTLKIRSTKLEDSAMYFCASNDRSRDEQYFGPGTRLTVT.

This chain joins TRBV6-4 and TRBJ1-4; D is perhaps TRBD1 (6 bases). Trimming removed 5 bases at V and 5 bases at J, with 9 bases between. CDR1 and CDR2 (germline): MRHNA, SNTAGT. The CDR3 sequence is 13 residues long. The CDR3 bases are TGTGCCAGCAGTTACAGGGTGAATGAAAAACTGTTTTTT. It specifies CASSYRVNEKLFF.

The genes are TRBV11-2 and TRBJ2-1; D unclear. V was shortened by 5 bases and J by 3 bases, with 14 bases between the two germline ends. This CDR3 is 15 amino acids long. Germline V gene data show CDR1 as SGHAT and CDR2 as FQNNGV. CDR3 nucleotides: TGTGCCAGCAGCCCGCCAGAGCAGAGCTACAATGAGCAGTTCTTC. Translation: CASSPPEQSYNEQFF.

This chain joins TRBV27 and TRBJ1-1; D might be TRBD1 (5 bases). The germline CDR1 and CDR2 sequences are MNHEY and SMNVEV (reference sequence). V gave up 3 bases and J gave up 2 bases, with 10 bases separating them. The CDR3 loop spans 14 amino acids. The CDR3 region has the DNA TGTGCCAGCAGTTTGCCGACAGTAAACACTGAAGCTTTCTTT. Encoded protein: CASSLPTVNTEAFF.

The chain combines TRBV9 with TRBJ2-1; TRBD2 matches at 9 bases. Germline assignment: CDR1 SGDLS and CDR2 YYNGEE. CDR3 length: 20 amino acids. Trimming at V came to 0 bases and at J to 0 bases, leaving 13 bases not matched to a gene. CDR3 in DNA: TGTGCCAGCAGCGTAGGTCTGGGGCTTAGCGGGAGTAGCTCCTACAATGAGCAGTTCTTC. It specifies CASSVGLGLSGSSSYNEQFF.